One and the same sample provided the 23 T cell receptor beta chains below, sequenced in a study of blood T cell repertoires in COVID-19. The method was immunoSEQ multiplex PCR; TCRdb's version includes in-frame clones alone and lacks a portion of them. The sample records approximately 100,000 clones, around 90% being singletons. The sequencing sample was made of peripheral blood. The receptors stem from a human donor with COVID-19, enrolled during active disease. The donor label of this sample is uncertain.

This chain connects TRBV5-1 to TRBJ1-2, with TRBD1 identical over 7 bases. Losses at the gene ends were 3 bases for V and 8 bases for J; bases not matched to a gene: 13. Germline CDR1 SGHRS, CDR2 YFSETQ. This CDR3 region has 15 residues. The chain's CDR3 is CASSYPTGPPGGYTF. In DNA, the CDR3 is TGCGCCAGCAGCTACCCGACAGGGCCGCCGGGGGGCTACACCTTC. The full variable domain, completed using reference TRBV5-1 and TRBJ1-2, is KAGVTQTPRYLIKTRGQQVTLSCSPISGHRSVSWYQQTPGQGLQFLFEYFSETQRNKGNFPGRFSGRQFSNSRSEMNVSTLELGDSALYLCASSYPTGPPGGYTFGSGTRLTVV.

The CDR3 sequence is CSASDWTGEEKLFF. The CDR3 nucleotides read TGCAGCGCCTCCGACTGGACAGGGGAGGAAAAACTGTTTTTT. The genes are TRBV29-1 and TRBJ1-4, with TRBD1 matching over 9 bases. This CDR3 spans 14 amino acids. J lost 8 bases, V lost 7 bases, and 11 bases had no gene match. Germline V gene sequence: CDR1 SQVTM, CDR2 ANQGSEA. The whole variable domain, filled in from reference TRBV29-1 and TRBJ1-4, reads SAVISQKPSRDICQRGTSLTIQCQVDSQVTMMFWYRQQPGQSLTLIATANQGSEATYESGFVIDKFPISRPNLTFSTLTVSNMSPEDSSIYLCSASDWTGEEKLFFGSGTQLSVL.

The sample holds one count of this clone. The chain has TRBV28 and TRBJ1-1; TRBD1 matches at 7 bases. CDR3 length equals 17 residues. The V gene's germline CDR1 is MDHEN and CDR2 SYDVKM. J lost 2 bases, V lost 7 bases, and 16 bases had no gene match. CDR3 sequence reads: CASTDRMTGLVNTEAFF. The CDR3 DNA follows: TGTGCCAGCACCGACCGGATGACAGGGCTTGTAAACACTGAAGCTTTCTTT.

The chain combines TRBV9 with TRBJ1-2; D possibly corresponds to TRBD1 (6 bases). Germline V gene lookup returns CDR1 SGDLS and CDR2 YYNGEE. The V end was cut by 4 bases, the J end by 0 bases, with 16 bases between. The CDR3 has 16 amino acids. Here the CDR3 reads CASSHHRTESNYGYTF. The CDR3 DNA sequence: TGTGCCAGCAGCCACCACAGGACAGAGTCTAACTATGGCTACACCTTC.

The genes are TRBV7-6 and TRBJ1-6; TRBD1 aligns across 9 bases. This CDR3 has 14 amino acids. V was clipped by 2 bases and J by 8 bases; unmatched bases: 1. Germline V gene lookup returns CDR1 SGHVS and CDR2 FNYEAQ. The CDR3 sequence: CASSLRQGDSPLHF. The CDR3 bases are TGTGCCAGCAGCTTACGACAGGGGGATTCACCCCTCCACTTT.

V gene TRBV5-1 combines with J gene TRBJ1-3, with 9 bases lining up with TRBD1. After removal of 3 bases from V and 2 bases from J, the junction contained 3 bases not matched to a gene. The V gene's germline CDR1 is SGHRS and CDR2 YFSETQ. The CDR3 covers 15 residues. The CDR3 region has the DNA TGCGCCAGCAGCTGGGACAGGGAGGCTGGAAACACCATATATTTT. Translating it yields CASSWDREAGNTIYF.

The gene calls are TRBV21-1 and TRBJ1-2; no DNA check was done on the table's D call, TRBD1. TRBV21-1 corresponds to a pseudogene. This CDR3 contains 16 residues. The CDR3 nucleotides are TGTGCCAGCAGCAAAACCGAGGGGGCCTCTAGCTATGGCTACACCTTC. Translation: CASSKTEGASSYGYTF.

This clone was seen just once. The J gene is TRBJ2-7, the V gene TRBV7-2; D call uncertain. This CDR3 contains 13 residues. Trimming left V 5 bases short and J 0 bases short, with 8 bases between. Germline V gene data show CDR1 as SGHTA and CDR2 as FQGNSA. DNA for the CDR3: TGTGCCAGCAGCCGCTGGAGCTCCTACGAGCAGTACTTC. Protein sequence: CASSRWSSYEQYF.

V is TRBV9 and J is TRBJ2-3; D remains unclear. This CDR3 spans 15 amino acids. With 1 base removed from V and 2 bases from J, the gap between germline ends came to 11 bases. Germline assignment: CDR1 SGDLS and CDR2 YYNGEE. Here the CDR3 reads CASSVRAGFTDTQYF. CDR3 in DNA: TGTGCCAGCAGCGTACGAGCAGGATTCACAGATACGCAGTATTTT.

The sample holds one count of this clone. This chain uses TRBV5-1 with TRBJ1-6, with TRBD1 matching over 10 bases. This CDR3 has 17 residues. V was pared by 4 bases and J by 7 bases, with 11 bases of the junction left unmatched. Germline CDR1 SGHRS, CDR2 YFSETQ. The CDR3 spells CASSPRTDRGVNSPLHF. CDR3 DNA sequence: TGCGCCAGCAGCCCTAGAACGGACAGGGGGGTGAATTCACCCCTCCACTTT.

The rearrangement links TRBV3-1 (or the pseudogene TRBV3-2) to TRBJ1-5; 8 positions agree with TRBD1. Germline V gene lookup returns CDR1 LGHDT and CDR2 YNNKEL (reference sequence). This CDR3 comprises 14 residues. The ends lost 3 bases at V and 6 bases at J; junction bases unmatched: 4. In DNA form, the CDR3 reads TGTGCCAGCAGCCATACAGGGGGACGTCAGCCCCAGCATTTT. Protein: CASSHTGGRQPQHF.

The genes are TRBV9 and TRBJ2-6; possibly TRBD2 for D (5 bases). This CDR3 comprises 16 residues. V was shortened by 6 bases and J by 0 bases, with 13 bases between the two germline ends. Germline V gene sequence: CDR1 SGDLS, CDR2 YYNGEE. In nucleotides, the CDR3 is TGTGCCAGCACCAACGGACGGGGCTCTGGGGCCAACGTCCTGACTTTC. Translation gives CASTNGRGSGANVLTF. Full variable domain (missing parts from reference TRBV9 and TRBJ2-6): DSGVTQTPKHLITATGQRVTLRCSPRSGDLSVYWYQQSLDQGLQFLIQYYNGEERAKGNILERFSAQQFPDLHSELNLSSLELGDSALYFCASTNGRGSGANVLTFGAGSRLTVL.

The V and J genes are TRBV28 and TRBJ1-4; D might be TRBD1 (6 bases). Trimming cost V 6 bases and J 2 bases, with 13 bases left between them. This CDR3 has 15 residues. Germline CDR1 MDHEN, CDR2 SYDVKM. The CDR3 region has the DNA TGTGCCAGCAGGGAACAGGGCTCGACTAATGAAAAACTGTTTTTT. It encodes CASREQGSTNEKLFF.

The V call is TRBV18, the J call TRBJ1-1, with 9 positions matching TRBD1. V lost 2 bases, J lost 3 bases, and 1 base stayed unmatched. Germline V gene data show CDR1 as KGHSH and CDR2 as LQKENI. The CDR3 has 14 amino acids. The CDR3 loop reads CASSPGQGYTEAFF. CDR3 coding DNA: TGTGCCAGCTCACCAGGACAGGGGTACACTGAAGCTTTCTTT.

The chain joins TRBV6-5 to TRBJ1-2; 10 bases fit TRBD1. V was clipped by 0 bases and J by 4 bases; unmatched bases: 2. Germline V CDR1 and CDR2: MNHEY, SVGAGI. CDR3 length equals 15 residues. The CDR3: CASSYSGQGFYGYTF. For the CDR3, the DNA is TGTGCCAGCAGTTACTCGGGACAGGGGTTCTATGGCTACACCTTC.

The chain combines TRBV23-1 with TRBJ2-1; TRBD2 might be the D (6 bases). TRBV23-1 is assigned to the ORF class and has an uncertain function. The CDR3 contains 14 residues. Trimming stripped 3 bases from V and 3 bases from J, with 9 bases between. Here the CDR3 reads CASSQLADYNEQFF. The CDR3 DNA follows: TGCGCCAGCAGTCAGTTAGCGGACTACAATGAGCAGTTCTTC.

V and J are TRBV6-5 and TRBJ1-3; D perhaps matches TRBD1 (5 bases). This CDR3 spans 15 amino acids. Trimming removed 5 bases from V and 0 bases from J, with 11 bases in between. Germline V gene sequence: CDR1 MNHEY, CDR2 SVGAGI. CDR3 region: CASSKDTNSGNTIYF. CDR3 nucleotide sequence: TGTGCCAGCAGTAAGGACACGAACTCTGGAAACACCATATATTTT.

The rearrangement uses TRBV6-5 and TRBJ2-1; 8 bases agree with TRBD2. V shed 5 bases, J shed 16 bases, and the junction held 10 bases outside the gene matches. The CDR3 is made up of 12 amino acids. Germline V gene sequence: CDR1 MNHEY, CDR2 SVGAGI. The CDR3 protein is CASSPSSGLVFF. The CDR3 nucleotides are TGTGCCAGCAGTCCCTCGTCGGGACTAGTTTTCTTC.

This clone was recorded once. V gene TRBV20-1 combines with J gene TRBJ2-5; D is uncertain. Trimming removed 3 bases from V and 4 bases from J, with 12 bases in between. Germline V lookup: CDR1 DFQATT, CDR2 SNEGSKA (reference sequence). CDR3 size: 13 residues. The CDR3 DNA is TGCAGTGCTAGTTCACGGTCGGGAGAGACCCAGTACTTC. Its translation: CSASSRSGETQYF.

The V call is TRBV5-1, the J call TRBJ1-1; TRBD1 aligns across 8 bases. CDR1 and CDR2 (germline): SGHRS, YFSETQ. The CDR3 sequence is 14 residues long. The ends lost 4 bases at V and 10 bases at J; junction bases unmatched: 12. DNA for the CDR3: TGCGCCAGCAGCGCGGGCGGACAGGGAAAAGGAGCTTTCTTT. Residues: CASSAGGQGKGAFF.

This chain links TRBV6-5 with TRBJ2-3, with D perhaps TRBD2 (5 bases). The length of the CDR3 is 15 residues. Germline loops: CDR1 MNHEY, CDR2 SVGAGI. V was cut by 2 bases and J by 2 bases, with 11 bases left in between. The CDR3 protein is CASSYALAATDTQYF. DNA for the CDR3: TGTGCCAGCAGTTACGCGCTAGCAGCCACAGATACGCAGTATTTT.

The rearrangement links TRBV7-9 to TRBJ2-3; 10 bases agree with TRBD1. Germline CDR1 is SEHNR and CDR2 is FQNEAQ (reference sequence). Trimming took 4 bases from V and 4 from J; bases not matched to a gene: 14. This CDR3 has 18 residues. In DNA, the CDR3 is TGTGCCAGCAGCTCAGTCTATACCGGGACAGGGGCAGCAGATACGCAGTATTTT. Its translation is CASSSVYTGTGAADTQYF. Full variable domain (missing parts from reference TRBV7-9 and TRBJ2-3): DTGVSQNPRHKITKRGQNVTFRCDPISEHNRLYWYRQTLGQGPEFLTYFQNEAQLEKSRLLSDRFSAERPKGSFSTLEIQRTEQGDSAMYLCASSSVYTGTGAADTQYFGPGTRLTVL.

The chain couples TRBV19 to TRBJ1-5; the match to TRBD1 covers 9 bases. Germline lookup yields CDR1 LNHDA and CDR2 SQIVND (reference sequence). Trimming removed 6 bases from V and 6 bases from J; junction bases left unmatched: 3. The CDR3 loop spans 13 amino acids. The chain's CDR3 is CASSQTGGQPQHF. CDR3 bases: TGTGCCAGTAGCCAGACAGGGGGTCAGCCCCAGCATTTT.